Shown below are 29 T cell receptor beta chains from a single sample sequenced in a study of blood T cell repertoires in COVID-19 (dated by TCRdb to about 2020). Preparation of the library involved the immunoSEQ multiplex PCR assay. As stored in TCRdb, this immuneACCESS dataset retains in-frame rearrangements with V and J assigned. A fraction of the clones does not appear; measured against another copy, unresolved V genes explain less than half of the discrepancy, and the remainder lacks a known reason. This sample is represented by 80,000 to 95,000 clones; about 80% of them were singletons. Clones ranked in the top ten supply around 4.2% of the sample. The sample consisted of peripheral blood. Receptors originate from a woman aged 45-65 years with acute or convalescent COVID-19.

In its sample, this clone was seen a few times. The chain carries TRBV25-1 and TRBJ2-3, with 8 bases aligning to TRBD2. V was pared by 6 bases and J by 8 bases, with 4 bases of the junction left unmatched. The V gene's germline CDR1 is MGHDK and CDR2 SYGVNS. CDR3 length: 12 amino acids. In nucleotides, the CDR3 is TGTGCCAGCAGGTCCGGGGGGGGTACGCAGTATTTT. Translated: CASRSGGGTQYF.

The J gene is TRBJ2-3, the V gene TRBV18; D might be TRBD1 (5 bases). The V end lost 4 bases, the J end lost 1 base, and 12 bases lay between the germline ends. Germline CDR1 and CDR2: KGHSH and LQKENI. CDR3 size: 15 residues. The CDR3 loop is CASSLSAQGTDTQYF. The DNA of the CDR3 is TGTGCCAGCTCACTATCGGCACAGGGCACAGATACGCAGTATTTT.

The chain recombines TRBV9 with TRBJ2-1; D is uncertain. V gave up 2 bases and J gave up 10 bases, with 13 bases separating them. This CDR3 spans 13 amino acids. Per the germline V gene, CDR1 is SGDLS and CDR2 is YYNGEE. The CDR3 is CASSVILGAEQFF. The CDR3 DNA follows: TGTGCCAGCAGCGTCATCCTAGGAGCGGAGCAGTTCTTC. Full variable domain (missing parts from reference TRBV9 and TRBJ2-1): DSGVTQTPKHLITATGQRVTLRCSPRSGDLSVYWYQQSLDQGLQFLIQYYNGEERAKGNILERFSAQQFPDLHSELNLSSLELGDSALYFCASSVILGAEQFFGPGTRLTVL.

The sample holds one count of this clone. The chain has TRBV12-3 or TRBV12-4 and TRBJ2-2; D unresolved. V was shortened by 8 bases and J by 5 bases, with 9 bases between the two germline ends. The CDR3 consists of 12 residues. The chain's CDR3 is CASHAGTGELFF. For the CDR3, the DNA is TGTGCCAGCCATGCCGGGACCGGGGAGCTGTTTTTT.

Only a few counts were recorded for this clone. The rearrangement uses TRBV6-2 or TRBV6-3 and TRBJ1-1; the D is unclear. Germline V gene sequence: CDR1 MNHEY, CDR2 SVGEGT. Trimming took off 0 bases at V and 10 bases at J, with 18 bases between the two ends. CDR3 size: 15 residues. CDR3 region: CASSYSDWAAEGAFF. For the CDR3, the DNA is TGTGCCAGCAGTTACTCGGATTGGGCCGCCGAAGGAGCTTTCTTT.

This clone occurred once. The rearrangement links TRBV7-2 to TRBJ2-1; TRBD2 might be the D (6 bases). The CDR3 is 16 residues long. Germline V gene lookup returns CDR1 SGHTA and CDR2 FQGNSA. Trimming took off 8 bases at V and 5 bases at J, with 22 bases between the two ends. The CDR3 region is CASQPRLRGMDNEQFF. Written as DNA, the CDR3 is TGTGCCAGCCAACCCCGATTACGGGGGATGGACAATGAGCAGTTCTTC.

The V call is TRBV4-1, the J call TRBJ2-7, with TRBD1 matching 7 bases. Germline V gene data show CDR1 as MGHRA and CDR2 as YSYEKL. V lost 4 bases, J lost 3 bases, and 3 bases stayed unmatched. The CDR3 spans 13 residues. The CDR3 protein is CASSPGTVYEQYF. CDR3 in DNA: TGCGCCAGCAGCCCAGGGACAGTCTACGAGCAGTACTTC.

The chain carries TRBV18 and TRBJ2-2; no clear D. The CDR3 has 14 amino acids. With 0 bases removed from V and 6 bases from J, the gap between germline ends came to 8 bases. CDR1 and CDR2 from the germline V gene are KGHSH and LQKENI. The CDR3 spells CASSPPLSAGELFF. CDR3 DNA sequence: TGTGCCAGCTCACCACCTCTCTCGGCCGGGGAGCTGTTTTTT.

V is TRBV4-2 and J is TRBJ2-5, with 7 positions matching TRBD1. The germline V gene encodes CDR1 LGHNA and CDR2 YNFKEQ. J gave up 3 bases and V 4 bases, and 5 bases lay outside the gene matches. The CDR3 consists of 14 residues. The CDR3 DNA reads as TGTGCCAGCAGCCGCCTAACAGGGGAAGAGACCCAGTACTTC. Residues: CASSRLTGEETQYF.

The table lists this clone with a few counts. The chain links TRBV29-1 to TRBJ1-5, with a tentative D call TRBD1 (5 bases). The ends were cut back, 4 bases at V and 5 bases at J, with 12 bases in the middle. Germline loops: CDR1 SQVTM, CDR2 ANQGSEA. The CDR3 runs to 13 residues. CDR3 DNA: TGCAGCGTTGCCCCAGGGTCCGATCAGCCCCAGCATTTT. This translates into CSVAPGSDQPQHF.

This clone was recorded once. The chain is built from TRBV6-2 or TRBV6-3 and TRBJ2-1, with no clear D. The CDR3 is made up of 11 amino acids. The V end was cut by 4 bases, the J end by 5 bases, with 3 bases between. Germline V gene lookup returns CDR1 MNHEY and CDR2 SVGEGT. CDR3 region: CASSFDNEQFF. CDR3 DNA sequence: TGTGCCAGCAGTTTCGACAATGAGCAGTTCTTC.

This chain uses TRBV25-1 with TRBJ1-1; possible D gene TRBD1, 6 bases. Trimming took off 4 bases at V and 6 bases at J, with 12 bases between the two ends. The CDR3 extends over 13 amino acids. In germline, CDR1 is MGHDK, CDR2 SYGVNS. The CDR3 loop reads CASSGGTLAEAFF. CDR3 coding DNA: TGTGCCAGCAGTGGGGGGACATTGGCTGAAGCTTTCTTT.

The rearrangement uses TRBV7-2 and TRBJ2-3; 8 bases are a match to TRBD2. The CDR3 has 16 residues. CDR1 and CDR2 from the germline V gene are SGHTA and FQGNSA. Trimming at V came to 5 bases and at J to 4 bases, leaving 11 bases not matched to a gene. This chain's CDR3 is CASSQPPGGPSDTQYF. The DNA for the CDR3 is TGTGCCAGCAGCCAGCCTCCGGGGGGGCCGTCAGATACGCAGTATTTT. The full variable domain, completed using reference TRBV7-2 and TRBJ2-3, is GAGVSQSPSNKVTEKGKDVELRCDPISGHTALYWYRQSLGQGLEFLIYFQGNSAPDKSGLPSDRFSAERTGGSVSTLTIQRTQQEDSAVYLCASSQPPGGPSDTQYFGPGTRLTVL.

The chain combines TRBV28 with TRBJ1-5; the match to TRBD1 covers 8 bases. CDR1 is MDHEN and CDR2 is SYDVKM in the germline V gene. V shed 4 bases, J shed 5 bases, and the junction held 4 bases outside the gene matches. CDR3 length: 14 amino acids. The CDR3 nucleotides are TGTGCCAGCAGTTGGCCAGGGGGCGATCAGCCCCAGCATTTT. This sequence encodes CASSWPGGDQPQHF. Filled out from reference TRBV28 and TRBJ1-5, the complete variable domain reads DVKVTQSSRYLVKRTGEKVFLECVQDMDHENMFWYRQDPGLGLRLIYFSYDVKMKEKGDIPEGYSVSREKKERFSLILESASTNQTSMYLCASSWPGGDQPQHFGDGTRLSIL.

The chain combines TRBV7-3 with TRBJ2-1; D is undetermined. V lost 4 bases and J 3 bases, leaving 10 bases between the germline ends. Looked up from germline, CDR1 is SGHTA and CDR2 is FQGTGA. The CDR3 runs 14 residues. The chain's CDR3 is CASSSLGNYNEQFF. The CDR3 nucleotides read TGTGCCAGCAGCTCCCTTGGCAACTACAATGAGCAGTTCTTC.

The chain is built from TRBV5-1 and TRBJ1-1, with 10 bases that match TRBD1. The CDR3 length is 13 residues. The germline CDR1 and CDR2 sequences are SGHRS and YFSETQ. The J segment lost 7 bases and the V segment lost 4 bases, leaving 4 bases of the junction unmatched. The CDR3 nucleotides read TGCGCCAGCAGCCCCCGGACAGGGGGTGAAGCTTTCTTT. Its protein is CASSPRTGGEAFF.

This chain uses TRBV19 with TRBJ1-6, with a tentative D call TRBD1 (6 bases). Trimming stripped 4 bases from V and 10 bases from J, with 17 bases between. The CDR3 has 15 residues. Per germline, CDR1 LNHDA and CDR2 SQIVND (reference sequence). Here the CDR3 DNA reads TGTGCCAGTAGTACGGGAGGGGGAGAAGGATCACCCCTCCACTTT. This sequence encodes CASSTGGGEGSPLHF.

The rearrangement uses TRBV20-1 and TRBJ1-1; D may be TRBD1 (6 bases). The CDR3 consists of 13 residues. Trimming stripped 3 bases from V and 8 bases from J, with 16 bases between. The germline gives CDR1 DFQATT, CDR2 SNEGSKA (reference sequence). The CDR3: CSASRTGSGEAFF. CDR3 DNA: TGCAGTGCTAGTAGAACAGGGTCGGGGGAAGCTTTCTTT.

The chain has TRBV18 and TRBJ1-2; TRBD1 agrees at 7 bases. The ends lost 0 bases at V and 7 bases at J; junction bases unmatched: 11. The CDR3 covers 16 residues. CDR1 and CDR2 from the germline V gene are KGHSH and LQKENI. As DNA, the CDR3 is TGTGCCAGCTCACCACCACGACAGGGAGTTATCGGTGGCTACACCTTC. Translating it yields CASSPPRQGVIGGYTF.

The chain is built from TRBV13 and TRBJ2-3; the match to TRBD2 covers 12 bases. The junction had 13 bases not matched to a gene; V was cut back by 3 bases and J by 3 bases. Germline CDR1 is PRHDT and CDR2 is FYEKMQ (reference sequence). The CDR3 extends over 19 amino acids. The CDR3 reads CASSFPHLAGGPRTDTQYF. The CDR3 DNA reads as TGTGCCAGCAGCTTCCCCCATCTAGCGGGGGGGCCTCGGACAGATACGCAGTATTTT.

The rearrangement uses TRBV12-3 or TRBV12-4 and TRBJ1-2; D may be TRBD1 (6 bases). The CDR3 totals 13 residues. With 6 bases removed from V and 3 bases from J, the gap between germline ends came to 11 bases. The CDR3 nucleotides read TGTGCCAGCAGCCCAGGACAGCACTATGGCTACACCTTC. Its translation is CASSPGQHYGYTF.

The genes are TRBV4-2 and TRBJ1-4; D gene uncertain. Trimming removed 1 base at V and 5 bases at J, with 14 bases between. The CDR3 is 16 amino acids. Germline lookup yields CDR1 LGHNA and CDR2 YNFKEQ. The CDR3 protein is CASSQGGSNRNEKLFF. The CDR3 DNA is TGTGCCAGCAGCCAAGGAGGAAGCAATCGCAATGAAAAACTGTTTTTT.

This rearrangement joins TRBV6-5 to TRBJ2-5, with D tentatively TRBD1 (5 bases). Per the germline V gene, CDR1 is MNHEY and CDR2 is SVGAGI. This CDR3 spans 14 amino acids. V was cut by 3 bases and J by 4 bases, with 12 bases left in between. The CDR3 DNA is TGTGCCAGCAGTTATCGGCCAAGGGGAGAGACCCAGTACTTC. Protein sequence: CASSYRPRGETQYF.

The rearrangement uses TRBV12-5 and TRBJ2-1; D is perhaps TRBD2 (6 bases). The V end lost 6 bases, the J end lost 6 bases, and 12 bases lay between the germline ends. Germline V CDR1 and CDR2: LGHNT, FRNRAP. The CDR3 spans 13 residues. The CDR3 region is CASGGSVVNEQFF. The DNA for the CDR3 is TGTGCTAGTGGCGGGAGTGTGGTCAATGAGCAGTTCTTC.

This clone was seen a few times. This sequence joins TRBV5-8 and TRBJ2-1; D is possibly TRBD2 (6 bases). This CDR3 comprises 16 residues. V lost 0 bases and J 0 bases, leaving 10 bases between the germline ends. Per the germline V gene, CDR1 is SGHTS and CDR2 is YDEGEE. The DNA for the CDR3 is TGTGCCAGCAGCTTGGAAAGGGGAGGCTCCTACAATGAGCAGTTCTTC. The encoded protein is CASSLERGGSYNEQFF.

This clone occurred once. One junction end does not reproduce the germline sequence, and a read error may be involved. The chain joins TRBV6-5 to TRBJ1-1, with D perhaps TRBD1 (5 bases). Germline CDR1 reads MNHEY; CDR2 reads SVGAGI. The CDR3 covers 11 residues. This CDR3 reads CAVTGNTEAFF. In DNA form, the CDR3 reads TGCGCCGTAACAGGGAACACTGAAGCTTTCTTT.

This chain joins TRBV2 and TRBJ2-2; TRBD1 matches at 11 bases. The CDR3 runs to 15 residues. The germline CDR1 and CDR2 sequences are SNHLY and FYNNEI. The trim removed 7 bases at V and 5 bases at J, leaving 6 bases unmatched. The CDR3 loop reads CASMGTGGFTGELFF. In DNA, the CDR3 is TGTGCCAGCATGGGGACAGGGGGTTTTACCGGGGAGCTGTTTTTT.

Of note for this clone: Other DNA sequences in this specimen translate into the identical CDR3. The genes are TRBV27 and TRBJ1-2; possibly TRBD1 for D (6 bases). Germline V gene lookup returns CDR1 MNHEY and CDR2 SMNVEV (reference sequence). The CDR3 covers 11 residues. Trimming stripped 9 bases from V and 5 bases from J, with 10 bases between. This chain's CDR3 is CASGQGYGYTF. Here the CDR3 DNA reads TGTGCCAGTGGGCAGGGGTATGGCTACACCTTC.

The V call is TRBV9, the J call TRBJ2-1; 7 bases fit TRBD1. Germline V gene sequence: CDR1 SGDLS, CDR2 YYNGEE. V shed 0 bases and J 5 bases; nucleotides not matched to a gene: 5. This CDR3 is built from 15 residues. The CDR3 nucleotides read TGTGCCAGCAGCGTAGAGGGGGCCGAACACAATGAGCAGTTCTTC. It is translated as CASSVEGAEHNEQFF. The variable domain in full, with the rest retrieved from reference TRBV9 and TRBJ2-1, is DSGVTQTPKHLITATGQRVTLRCSPRSGDLSVYWYQQSLDQGLQFLIQYYNGEERAKGNILERFSAQQFPDLHSELNLSSLELGDSALYFCASSVEGAEHNEQFFGPGTRLTVL.